A selection of T cell receptor beta chains follows, all from one sample in a study of Ad26.COV2.S vaccination and SARS-CoV-2 variants. Method: immunoSEQ multiplex PCR; TCRdb's copy keeps in-frame clones and lacks some. The data show 200,000 to 300,000 clones, with over 75% seen just once and around 11% held by the top ten. The source material was peripheral blood, sampled in a trial of Ad26.COV2.S vaccine versus placebo. The receptors were gathered from a person between 18 and 60 years old who received the Ad26.COV2.S COVID-19 vaccine or a placebo. CDR3s include the opening cysteine and the closing phenylalanine or tryptophan. The order of the fields is J gene, clone size, D gene, V gene, CDR3 protein, CDR3 DNA. The D gene is left open where the match is weak. Expanded clones get a size class; other rows say once, few or many, or leave the size out.

>TRBJ2-5|.|TRBD1|TRBV6-6
CASKSQGAEGETQYF
TGTGCCAGCAAATCACAGGGGGCGGAAGGAGAGACCCAGTACTTC
>TRBJ2-3|.|.|TRBV7-9
CASSSRDMKKLRSTDTQYF
TGTGCCAGCAGCTCAAGGGACATGAAAAAGCTCAGAAGCACAGATACGCAGTATTTT
>TRBJ2-2|.|.|TRBV19
CASMAVSTLSTGELFF
TGTGCCAGTATGGCCGTGAGTACGTTGAGTACCGGGGAGCTGTTTTTT
>TRBJ1-1|.|.|TRBV7-2
CASSVRVRDTEAFF
TGTGCCAGCAGCGTCAGGGTTAGGGACACTGAAGCTTTCTTT
>TRBJ2-7|once|.|TRBV7-3
CASSLNSGYEQYF
TGTGCCAGCAGCTTAAACTCAGGTTACGAGCAGTACTTC
>TRBJ1-2|.|TRBD1|TRBV3-1/TRBV3-2
CASSHAGTGGSNYGYTF
TGTGCCAGCAGCCATGCCGGGACAGGGGGATCAAACTATGGCTACACCTTC
>TRBJ2-5|.|TRBD2|TRBV28
CASSLGLAGGQETQYF
TGTGCCAGCAGTCTCGGACTAGCGGGGGGGCAAGAGACCCAGTACTTC
>TRBJ1-2|few|.|TRBV4-1
CASSGPFRGGYTF
TGCGCCAGCAGCGGCCCCTTCCGGGGTGGCTACACCTTC
>TRBJ1-4|.|TRBD1|TRBV27
CASSLGTDTTNEKLFF
TGTGCCAGCAGTTTAGGGACAGACACAACTAATGAAAAACTGTTTTTT
>TRBJ1-1|.|.|TRBV5-6
CASSPLLLAEAFF
TGTGCCAGCAGCCCACTCTTGCTGGCTGAAGCTTTCTTT
>TRBJ2-5|.|TRBD2|TRBV7-2
CASSLLAGVKGGGETQYF
TGTGCCAGCAGCTTACTAGCGGGAGTTAAGGGGGGAGGTGAGACCCAGTACTTC
>TRBJ2-7|.|.|TRBV11-2
CASSALKVRDEQYF
TGTGCCAGCAGCGCCTTGAAGGTACGCGACGAGCAGTACTTC
>TRBJ2-1|.|TRBD1|TRBV24-1
CATSDLGGTGYNEQFF
TGTGCCACCAGTGATTTAGGTGGGACAGGGTATAATGAGCAGTTCTTC
>TRBJ1-6|.|.|TRBV19
CASSILGYNSPLHF
TGTGCCAGTAGTATTCTGGGCTATAATTCACCCCTCCACTTT
>TRBJ2-3|.|TRBD2|TRBV18
CASSPRLTETSVSTDTQYF
TGTGCCAGCTCACCAAGGCTAACCGAGACTAGCGTGAGCACAGATACGCAGTATTTT
>TRBJ1-2|.|.|TRBV14
CASSQDSRAEGYTF
TGTGCCAGCAGCCAAGATAGCAGGGCAGAAGGCTACACCTTC
>TRBJ1-1|.|TRBD1|TRBV23-1
CASSPIEKGDRSGSEAFF
TGCGCCAGCAGTCCCATCGAGAAGGGGGACAGGTCAGGCTCTGAAGCTTTCTTT